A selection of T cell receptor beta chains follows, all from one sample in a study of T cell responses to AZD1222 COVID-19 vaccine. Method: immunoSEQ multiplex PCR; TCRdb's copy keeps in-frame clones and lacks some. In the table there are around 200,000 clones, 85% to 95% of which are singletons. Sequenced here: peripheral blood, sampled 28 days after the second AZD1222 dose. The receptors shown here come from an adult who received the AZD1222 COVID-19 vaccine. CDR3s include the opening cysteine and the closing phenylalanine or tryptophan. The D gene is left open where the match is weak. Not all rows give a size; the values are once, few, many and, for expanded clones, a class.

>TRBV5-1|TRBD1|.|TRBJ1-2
CASSTGASGYTF
TGCGCCAGCAGTACAGGGGCAAGTGGCTACACCTTC
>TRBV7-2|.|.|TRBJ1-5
CASSLATDQPQHF
TGTGCCAGCAGCTTAGCAACCGATCAGCCCCAGCATTTT
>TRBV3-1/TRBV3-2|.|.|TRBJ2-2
CASSQLNTGELFF
TGTGCCAGCAGCCAACTGAACACCGGGGAGCTGTTTTTT
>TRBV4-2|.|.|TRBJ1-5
CASSQDGQKNQPQHF
TGTGCCAGCAGCCAAGACGGGCAGAAGAATCAGCCCCAGCATTTT
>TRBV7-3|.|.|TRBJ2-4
CASSSLLLAKNIQYF
TGTGCCAGCAGCTCCTTACTCTTAGCCAAAAACATTCAGTACTTC
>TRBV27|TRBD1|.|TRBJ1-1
CASIPTTGTRGPEAFF
TGTGCCAGCATCCCCACGACAGGGACTAGAGGGCCTGAAGCTTTCTTT
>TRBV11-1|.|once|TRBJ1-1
CASSPRTVVRVTEAFF
TGTGCCAGCAGCCCCCGGACAGTCGTTAGGGTCACTGAAGCTTTCTTT
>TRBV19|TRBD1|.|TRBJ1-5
CASSILTGKGPQHF
TGTGCCAGTAGTATCCTGACAGGGAAGGGGCCCCAGCATTTT
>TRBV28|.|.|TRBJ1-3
CASSNSFDGNTIYF
TGTGCCAGCAGCAATTCTTTCGATGGAAACACCATATATTTT
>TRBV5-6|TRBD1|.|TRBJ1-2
CASSLRDRGFPYGYTF
TGTGCCAGCAGCTTGAGGGACAGGGGATTTCCCTATGGCTACACCTTC
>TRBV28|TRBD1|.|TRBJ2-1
CAIATGINEQFF
TGTGCCATCGCGACAGGGATCAATGAGCAGTTCTTC
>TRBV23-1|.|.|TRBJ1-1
CASSQARTGCVNTEAFF
TGCGCCAGCAGTCAAGCCCGTACAGGGTGCGTGAACACTGAAGCTTTCTTT
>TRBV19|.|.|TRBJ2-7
CASSQGFHEQYF
TGTGCCAGTAGTCAAGGGTTTCACGAGCAGTACTTC
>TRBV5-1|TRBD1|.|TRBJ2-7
CASSPGQGAGQYF
TGCGCCAGCAGCCCGGGACAGGGGGCAGGGCAGTACTTC
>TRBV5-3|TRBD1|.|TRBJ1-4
CAREVDPNNGQAVEKLFF
TGTGCCAGAGAAGTCGACCCGAACAACGGACAGGCGGTTGAAAAACTGTTTTTT
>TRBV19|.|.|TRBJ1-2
CASSINGRIYGYTF
TGTGCCAGTAGTATTAACGGACGGATCTATGGCTACACCTTC
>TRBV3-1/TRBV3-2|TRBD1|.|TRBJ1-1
CASSLGTENTEAFF
TGTGCCAGCAGCCTCGGGACAGAGAACACTGAAGCTTTCTTT
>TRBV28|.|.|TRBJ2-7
CASSSWDSSYEQYF
TGTGCCAGCAGTTCCTGGGACTCCTCCTACGAGCAGTACTTC
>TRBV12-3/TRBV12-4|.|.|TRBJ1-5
CASSEGDQPQHF
TGTGCCAGCAGTGAGGGGGATCAGCCCCAGCATTTT
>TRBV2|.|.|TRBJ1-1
CASFHPRRGKSYEGEAFF
TGTGCCAGCTTTCACCCGCGAAGGGGGAAATCCTACGAGGGTGAAGCTTTCTTT
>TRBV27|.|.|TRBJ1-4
CASSLSKNSLANEKLFF
TGTGCCAGCAGTTTATCGAAAAACTCACTAGCTAATGAAAAACTGTTTTTT
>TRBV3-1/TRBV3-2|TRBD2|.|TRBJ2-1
CASSQGGLPPYNEQFF
TGTGCCAGCAGCCAGGGGGGACTACCTCCATACAATGAGCAGTTCTTC
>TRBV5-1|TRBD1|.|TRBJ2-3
CASSLQGAGGADTQYF
TGCGCCAGCAGCTTGCAGGGGGCAGGGGGCGCAGATACGCAGTATTTT
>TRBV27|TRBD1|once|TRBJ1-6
CASSIQTGGLAPLHF
TGTGCCAGCAGTATTCAGACAGGGGGCTTGGCACCCCTCCACTTT
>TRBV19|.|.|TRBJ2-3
CASSGGGSDTQYF
TGTGCCAGTAGCGGGGGTGGCTCAGATACGCAGTATTTT
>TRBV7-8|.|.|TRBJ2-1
CASSLKTGRVDEQFF
TGTGCCAGCAGCTTAAAAACAGGGCGAGTCGATGAGCAGTTCTTC
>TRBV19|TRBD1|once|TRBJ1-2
CASNDRGRNGYTF
TGTGCCAGTAATGACAGGGGGCGAAATGGCTACACCTTC
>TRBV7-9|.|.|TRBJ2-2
CASSTQVAGELFF
TGTGCCAGCAGCACCCAAGTTGCCGGGGAGCTGTTTTTT
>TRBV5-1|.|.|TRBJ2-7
CASRLTGTSYEQYF
TGCGCCAGCAGACTAACAGGGACATCCTACGAGCAGTACTTC
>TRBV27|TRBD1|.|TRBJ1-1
CASSPRTGSWSEAFF
TGTGCCAGCAGTCCCCGGACAGGGTCCTGGTCTGAAGCTTTCTTT
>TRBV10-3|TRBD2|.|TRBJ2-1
CAISGKLAGSSYNEQFF
TGTGCCATCAGTGGTAAACTAGCGGGGAGCTCCTACAATGAGCAGTTCTTC
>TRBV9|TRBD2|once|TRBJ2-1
CASSPLGAGGYNEQFF
TGTGCCAGCAGCCCCCTAGGAGCGGGGGGATACAATGAGCAGTTCTTC
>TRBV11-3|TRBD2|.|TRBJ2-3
CASSNPSGSGSSDTQYF
TGTGCCAGCAGCAACCCTTCGGGTAGCGGGAGTTCGGATACGCAGTATTTT
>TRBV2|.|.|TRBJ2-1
CASTAYNEQFF
TGTGCCAGCACCGCCTACAATGAGCAGTTCTTC
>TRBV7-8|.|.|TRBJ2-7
CASSLGRASSYEQYF
TGTGCCAGCAGCTTAGGCAGGGCCAGCTCCTACGAGCAGTACTTC
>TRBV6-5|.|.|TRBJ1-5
CASRDGGSNQPQHF
TGTGCCAGCAGGGACGGAGGCAGCAATCAGCCCCAGCATTTT
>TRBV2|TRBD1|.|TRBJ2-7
CASSDRTGPLRYEQYF
TGTGCCAGCAGTGACCGGACAGGCCCTTTGCGATACGAGCAGTACTTC
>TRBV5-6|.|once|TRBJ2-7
CASSLGVNYEQYF
TGTGCCAGCAGCTTGGGTGTTAACTACGAGCAGTACTTC
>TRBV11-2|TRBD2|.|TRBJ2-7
CASSLVSVASGSYEQYF
TGTGCCAGCAGCTTAGTCTCGGTGGCTAGCGGTTCCTACGAGCAGTACTTC
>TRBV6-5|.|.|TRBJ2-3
CASSRERGSTDTQYF
TGTGCCAGCAGCAGAGAAAGGGGTAGCACAGATACGCAGTATTTT